Sequencing of this TCR beta chain was carried out in a study of cytomegalovirus exposure and HLA in healthy donors. Study conclusions and caveats: Reports described diagnosis of cytomegalovirus status by the classifier as highly specific and sensitive. The investigators catalogued 150 to 200 TCR beta chains as cytomegalovirus-associated. Roughly uniform sequencing depth across donors was assumed, possibly incorrectly. As a later analysis showed, a missense DCLRE1C variant was linked to trimming of TCR beta V- and J-genes.

The PCR used 60 Vbeta and 13 Jbeta primers. Using immunoSEQ multiplex PCR, the repertoire was profiled, and TCRdb retains in-frame clones only, with some absent. The sample shows approximately 150,000 clones, roughly 82% of them seen only once. Concerning this clone itself: What it binds is unknown.

Trimming cost V 4 bases and J 7 bases, with 10 bases left between them. Germline CDR1 LNHNV, CDR2 YYDKDF (reference sequence). CDR3 size: 13 residues. The sample was PBMCs. The chain combines TRBV15 with TRBJ2-2; no firm D call. The sequence was obtained from a man aged 25-45 years in good health and CMV-seropositive. The CDR3 DNA sequence: TGTGCCACCAGCAATGGGCCCGGCGGGGAGCTGTTTTTT. Its translation: CATSNGPGGELFF.